One TCR beta chain is described in this entry. As TCR cDNA was made by 5'RACE template switching, a universal primer site and UMIs were added. MiXCR, run by TCRdb on the 5' RACE reads, gives a single entry per CDR3 protein. This sample carries about 120,000 distinct CDR3 sequences, 8% to 9.5% of them seen once, and the ten largest clones take approximately 24%. Germline CDR1 is WSHSY and CDR2 is SAAADI. The length of the CDR3 is 14 residues. V lost 3 bases and J lost 2, with 10 bases in between. These data come from a study of T cells after yellow fever vaccination. Study summary: The authors prepared low-cell-number fractions using SMART-Seq v4 Ultra Low Input.

The chain combines TRBV10-2 with TRBJ2-5; D is uncertain. Sample: CD8+ T cells sorted from PBMCs, taken 45 days after the yellow fever booster vaccination. This TCR came from a young man who received the YFV17D yellow fever vaccine. The CDR3 spells CASSDGLWQETQYF. DNA of the CDR3: TGCGCCAGCAGTGATGGCCTGTGGCAAGAGACCCAGTACTTC.